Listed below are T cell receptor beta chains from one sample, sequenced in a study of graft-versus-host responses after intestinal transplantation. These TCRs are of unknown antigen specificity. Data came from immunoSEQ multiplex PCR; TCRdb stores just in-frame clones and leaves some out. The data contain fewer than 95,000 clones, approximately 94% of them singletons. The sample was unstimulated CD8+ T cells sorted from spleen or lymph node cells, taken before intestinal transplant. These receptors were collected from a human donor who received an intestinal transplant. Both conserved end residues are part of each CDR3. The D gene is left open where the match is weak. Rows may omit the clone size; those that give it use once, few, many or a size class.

TGTGCCTGGAGGACAGGGACGAACACTGAAGCTTTCTTT | CAWRTGTNTEAFF | TRBD1 | TRBJ1-1 | TRBV30 | few
TGTGCCAGCAGCGGGGGGGTAGGGGAGGGCTATGGCTACACCTTC | CASSGGVGEGYGYTF | . | TRBJ1-2 | TRBV9 | .
TGCGCCAGCAGCCATGACGAAAACAGGGGAATATACGAGCAGTACTTC | CASSHDENRGIYEQYF | TRBD1 | TRBJ2-7 | TRBV4-1 | .
TGTGCCAGCAGCTTACACCAGGGTGCTGGAAACACCATATATTTT | CASSLHQGAGNTIYF | . | TRBJ1-3 | TRBV7-8 | .
TGTGCCAGCAGTCAAACTAGGTCAGATACGCAGTATTTT | CASSQTRSDTQYF | . | TRBJ2-3 | TRBV27 | once
TGTGCCAGCAGCCAAGTAGCGGGGCCGACCGGGCCCAGCACAGATACGCAGTATTTT | CASSQVAGPTGPSTDTQYF | TRBD2 | TRBJ2-3 | TRBV14 | .
TGTGCCAGCAGCTTAGGCGTTGGGCTGAGCTCTGGAAACACCATATATTTT | CASSLGVGLSSGNTIYF | . | TRBJ1-3 | TRBV11-2 | .
TGTGCCATCAGTGGGGCACAGGTGAGTGAAGCTTTCTTT | CAISGAQVSEAFF | . | TRBJ1-1 | TRBV10-3 | .
TGCGCCAGCAGCTTGGTGGGAACTAGCGGGGGGGCTCGGAATGAGCAGTTCTTC | CASSLVGTSGGARNEQFF | TRBD2 | TRBJ2-1 | TRBV5-1 | .
TGCGCCAGCAGTGAAACAGTCATGAACACTGAAGCTTTCTTT | CASSETVMNTEAFF | . | TRBJ1-1 | TRBV10-2 | few
TGTGCCAGCAGTTTTCTCGGCACCGGGGAGCTGTTTTTT | CASSFLGTGELFF | . | TRBJ2-2 | TRBV27 | .
TGTGCCAGCAGTTTAAGAGGGTACCAAGAGACCCAGTACTTC | CASSLRGYQETQYF | . | TRBJ2-5 | TRBV27 | .
TGTGCCAGCAGTCCTACCGACAGGGTTAGGACCGGGGAGCTGTTTTTT | CASSPTDRVRTGELFF | TRBD1 | TRBJ2-2 | TRBV27 | .
TGTGCCAGCAGTGAAACCAGGGTGACTGAAGCTTTCTTT | CASSETRVTEAFF | . | TRBJ1-1 | TRBV27 | .
TGTGCCAGCAGTGCGACTAGCGGGGGCCGGTACCAAGAATCCTACGAGCAGTACTTC | CASSATSGGRYQESYEQYF | TRBD2 | TRBJ2-7 | TRBV2 | .